This TCR beta chain emerged from a study of type 1 and type 2 diabetes patients. Study-level points and caveats: Type 2 diabetes patients had few highly-expanded CD4+ clones, median one.

Looked up from germline, CDR1 is SGHRS and CDR2 is YFSETQ. CDR3 length: 18 amino acids. In the case of this clonotype: Its specificity is not known. One end of the junction varies from germline; a read error may be responsible.

The PCR template was genomic DNA. A primer set of 30 forward and 13 reverse primers amplified the CDR3. TCRdb re-derived calls from the multiplex PCR reads in MiXCR, one entry per CDR3 protein. The table shows 270,000 or so distinct CDR3 sequences, with roughly 50% occurring only once. This sequence originates from a man younger than 30 with type 2 diabetes. The sample consisted of peripheral blood mononuclear cells (PBMCs). The chain couples TRBV5-1 to TRBJ2-7; 14 nucleotides agree with TRBD2. CDR3 sequence: CASSQGLAGGLIFYEQYF. Written as DNA, the CDR3 is TGTGCCAGCAGCCAAGGACTAGCGGGGGGTCTCATTTTCTACGAGCAGTACTTC.